The rows below give T cell receptor beta chains drawn from one sample of a study of T cells in Graves' hyperthyroidism and ophthalmopathy. TCRdb analysed the multiplex PCR reads with MiXCR anew, one entry per CDR3 protein. The sample holds 85,000 to 110,000 distinct CDR3 sequences, about 50% seen once. Sequenced material: blood. The receptor set was obtained from a man aged 35 to 55 with Graves' hyperthyroidism. CDR3s include the opening cysteine and the closing phenylalanine or tryptophan. D genes are given only for firm matches. Size is omitted from some rows. Given values are once, few, many or a class for expanded clones.

>TRBJ2-5|.|TRBV19|.
CASSIAPGERETQYF
TGTGCCAGTAGTATCGCACCAGGGGAACGGGAGACCCAGTACTTC
>TRBJ1-5|TRBD1|TRBV28|.
CASGYRGTSNQPQHF
TGTGCCAGCGGCTACAGGGGGACGAGCAATCAGCCCCAGCATTTT
>TRBJ2-3|.|TRBV15|.
CATSKPGDTISTDTQYF
TGTGCCACCAGCAAACCCGGGGACACCATCAGCACAGATACGCAGTATTTT
>TRBJ1-5|TRBD1|TRBV4-1|many
CASSQQTGVPQPQHF
TGCGCCAGCAGCCAACAGACAGGGGTACCTCAGCCCCAGCATTTT
>TRBJ1-1|.|TRBV24-1|many
CAVRGRVNTEAFF
TGTGCCGTCAGGGGCAGGGTGAACACTGAAGCTTTCTTT
>TRBJ2-7|TRBD2|TRBV6-5|many
CASSYSSSSGELEQYF
TGTGCCAGCAGTTACTCGAGTTCTAGCGGGGAACTCGAGCAGTACTTC
>TRBJ2-5|TRBD2|TRBV19|many
CASRKAGEETQYF
TGTGCCAGTAGAAAAGCGGGAGAAGAGACCCAGTACTTC
>TRBJ1-2|.|TRBV9|.
CASSVAGQGPGRTYF
TGTGCCAGCAGCGTAGCGGGGCAGGGTCCCGGCCGTACCTACTTC
>TRBJ2-1|TRBD2|TRBV20-1|few
CSARGVSGWNNEQFF
TGCAGTGCTAGGGGGGTTAGCGGGTGGAACAATGAGCAGTTCTTC
>TRBJ1-2|.|TRBV30|.
CAWTGPINYGYTF
TGTGCCTGGACAGGGCCAATAAACTATGGCTACACCTTC
>TRBJ2-7|.|TRBV6-1|.
CASSATGRVNEQYF
TGTGCCAGCAGCGCCACAGGGCGGGTGAACGAGCAGTACTTC
>TRBJ2-1|.|TRBV7-2|.
CASSPGGRFFNEQFF
TGTGCCAGCAGCCCCGGGGGCCGTTTTTTTAATGAGCAGTTCTTC
>TRBJ1-5|.|TRBV6-1|many
CASSDKGYSNQPQHF
TGTGCCAGCAGTGATAAGGGGTATAGCAATCAGCCCCAGCATTTT
>TRBJ2-1|.|TRBV11-1|.
CASGLLVVSGGRNEQFF
TGTGCCAGCGGCCTCCTCGTGGTTAGCGGAGGAAGGAATGAGCAGTTCTTC
>TRBJ2-5|.|TRBV6-1|many
CASSEAGTSSETQYF
TGTGCCAGCAGTGAAGCAGGGACATCGTCGGAGACCCAGTACTTC
>TRBJ1-1|.|TRBV20-1|many
CSARGEGETEAFF
TGCAGTGCTAGAGGTGAGGGCGAGACTGAAGCTTTCTTT
>TRBJ2-3|TRBD2|TRBV7-2|many
CASSKGLAGGRATDTQYF
TGTGCCAGCAGCAAGGGACTAGCGGGAGGAAGGGCCACAGATACGCAGTATTTT
>TRBJ2-1|TRBD1|TRBV7-3|many
CASSLGTGGNEQFF
TGTGCCAGCAGCCTAGGGACAGGGGGCAATGAGCAGTTCTTC
>TRBJ2-7|.|TRBV5-1|.
CDSSSAHAGSDEQYF
TGCGACAGCAGCTCTGCCCATGCGGGGTCGGACGAGCAGTACTTC
>TRBJ2-1|.|TRBV6-5|many
CASSYSNTGPYNEQFF
TGTGCCAGCAGTTACTCGAATACGGGGCCCTACAATGAGCAGTTCTTC
>TRBJ1-1|.|TRBV20-1|.
CGASYASGTEASF
TGCGGTGCTAGTTACGCCTCAGGAACTGAAGCTTCCTTT
>TRBJ1-2|.|TRBV2|many
CASSVRALWDGYTF
TGTGCCAGCAGTGTCAGGGCTTTATGGGATGGCTACACCTTC
>TRBJ2-3|TRBD1|TRBV7-9|many
CASSFRDRGADTQYF
TGTGCCAGCAGCTTCAGGGACAGGGGGGCAGATACGCAGTATTTT